This note documents a single TCR beta chain sequence. Germline V lookup: CDR1 SGDLS, CDR2 YYNGEE. V was shortened by 3 bases and J by 4 bases, with 13 bases between the two germline ends. CDR3 length: 14 amino acids. Using its own MiXCR run on the RT-PCR reads, TCRdb lists one record per CDR3 protein. The data contain hundreds of thousands of distinct CDR3 sequences, 12% to 15% of them singletons. V gene TRBV9 combines with J gene TRBJ1-1; D is possibly TRBD1 (6 bases). The source material was memory CD4+ T cells from blood. This clonotype originated in a female donor in good health, serving as a healthy control. Here the CDR3 reads CASSAQDRGTEAFF. CDR3 DNA sequence: TGTGCCAGCAGCGCTCAGGACAGAGGCACTGAAGCTTTCTTT.